This T cell receptor (beta chain) was captured in a study of type 1 regulatory T cells (dated by TCRdb to the early 2020s). Study-level background: The study characterized an in vitro protocol that generated a Tr1-enriched, alloantigen-specific CD4 T cell product named T-allo10. T-allo10 was being evaluated clinically in patients with hematological malignancies who were receiving allogeneic hematopoietic stem cell transplantation.

For sequencing, an Illumina MiSeq was employed. TCRdb reworked the public reads: Q25 trimming with fastp, MiXCR clone assembly, productive beta chains retained. Rows with one shared CDR3 protein collapse into an entry with the most common genes and DNA. The sample records over 55,000 distinct CDR3 sequences, about 62% of which are singletons. Around 7.6% of the sample rests with the top ten. The sample holds a few counts of this clonotype. Its specific antigen is unknown. Qualities for individual bases were not recorded, and no much larger clone is one base off. Donor-derived T-allo10 cells were described as specific for host alloantigens, anergic, and capable of alloantigen-specific suppression. The receptor was isolated from a human donor in good health. The specimen was cultured T cells, either the whole culture or a sorted T cell fraction (not recorded which). The sample's cell subset or site label, decoded: Tr1-enriched cell product generated in vitro against host alloantigens.

The DNA sequence is as follows: TGTGCCAGCAGTGCCGGACAGGGCTTAGGTGGCTACACCTTC. Its amino acids are CASSAGQGLGGYTF. The rearranged chain carries TRBV12-3 or TRBV12-4 and TRBJ1-2, with 8 junctional bases fitting TRBD1. Its CDR3 holds 14 amino acids, cysteine through phenylalanine. The DNA shown is the 42-base CDR3, in frame from base 1. Here V drops 5 bases and J drops 7 bases, and the junction holds 9 bases not matched to any gene.